The T cell receptor beta chain described here comes from a study of blood T cell repertoires in COVID-19. Study details: COVID-19 samples collected from the United States, Italy and Spain covered acute and convalescent phases. The cDNA or gDNA used as material had been derived from T cells, B-cell-depleted T cells, or PBMCs.

In the original workflow: The assay estimated nucleated cells by amplifying reference gene primers. Profiling relied on immunoSEQ multiplex PCR, and the TCRdb table lists in-frame clones only, not all of them. Clone size and V and J calls were adopted from that table, with D and trimming inferred from the DNA. The sample carries about 36,000 clones, approximately 74% recorded once. Sequencing was performed on peripheral blood. This TCR came from a man aged 70-80 years with COVID-19, enrolled during active disease.

The CDR3, as DNA: TGCAGTGCCCCGGACAGAAATGGCTACACCTTC. Its protein is CSAPDRNGYTF. J is TRBJ1-2 and V is TRBV20-1, with D maybe TRBD1 (6 bases). Germline V gene data show CDR1 as DFQATT and CDR2 as SNEGSKA (reference sequence). The CDR3 covers 11 residues. V lost 6 bases and J 6 bases, leaving 11 bases between the germline ends.